The 32 T cell receptor beta chains below all came from one sample that was sequenced in a study of CD8 T cells in ankylosing spondylitis. Study-wide findings and caveats: Within ankylosing spondylitis blood, a TCR beta motif made up of eight or nine highly homologous variants appeared to be characteristic.

TCRdb itself ran the 5' RACE reads through MiXCR, one entry per CDR3 protein. The sample records a few hundred thousand distinct CDR3 sequences, around 20% being singletons. What these receptors recognize is not known. The sample consisted of blood, either unsorted or a sorted T cell fraction (not recorded which). The receptor source for this set is a male donor with ankylosing spondylitis.

The rearrangement links TRBV6-5 to TRBJ2-7, with D unclear. CDR3 length: 12 amino acids. Trimming removed 10 bases at V and 4 bases at J, with 14 bases between. From germline, CDR1 is MNHEY and CDR2 SVGAGI. CDR3 sequence reads: CATHGLGYEQYF. The CDR3 DNA follows: TGTGCCACCCACGGCTTGGGGTACGAGCAGTACTTC.

This clonotype occurred many times. The chain couples TRBV5-1 to TRBJ1-1; D perhaps matches TRBD1 (6 bases). Trimming removed 0 bases at V and 5 bases at J, with 17 bases between. The CDR3 length is 16 residues. Germline V lookup: CDR1 SGHRS, CDR2 YFSETQ. CDR3 bases: TGCGCCAGCAGCTTGGAGATGACAGGAACGGGGACTGAAGCTTTCTTT. It specifies CASSLEMTGTGTEAFF.

This chain joins TRBV29-1 and TRBJ2-1, with 8 bases fitting TRBD2. The CDR3 spans 13 residues. The J segment lost 9 bases and the V segment lost 6 bases, leaving 10 bases of the junction unmatched. Germline values: CDR1 SQVTM, CDR2 ANQGSEA. The CDR3, as DNA: TGCAGCGTCGACAGGACCGGGGGGGGTGAGCAGTTCTTC. As protein: CSVDRTGGGEQFF.

CDR3 amino acids: CASSLAQSGYEQYF. The CDR3 DNA reads TGTGCCAGCAGCTTAGCGCAATCTGGCTACGAGCAGTACTTC. The rearrangement uses TRBV7-9 and TRBJ2-7; D uncertain. The CDR3 length is 14 residues. From germline, CDR1 is SEHNR and CDR2 FQNEAQ (reference sequence). Trimming left V 0 bases short and J 3 bases short, with 9 bases between.

This chain connects TRBV6-2 or TRBV6-3 to TRBJ2-1; a weak D match, TRBD2 (5 bases). Germline loops: CDR1 MNHEY, CDR2 SVGEGT. Trimming pared 7 bases from V and 7 bases from J, leaving 8 bases between. The CDR3 has 11 amino acids. In DNA form, the CDR3 reads TGTGCCAGCACTCGAGGGAATGAGCAGTTCTTC. Translated, it gives CASTRGNEQFF.

V usage is TRBV6-2 or TRBV6-3 and J usage is TRBJ2-3; 12 bases fit TRBD1. V lost 5 bases and J lost 5; bases outside the gene matches: 8. Germline V CDR1 and CDR2: MNHEY, SVGEGT. This CDR3 contains 16 residues. CDR3 protein: CASSRTGTGGRDTQYF. The DNA for the CDR3 is TGTGCCAGCAGTCGAACCGGGACAGGGGGCCGAGATACGCAGTATTTT.

The chain joins TRBV6-1 to TRBJ2-3; TRBD2 might be the D (5 bases). This CDR3 is built from 14 residues. Trimming removed 6 bases from V and 4 bases from J, with 14 bases in between. Germline loops: CDR1 MNHNS, CDR2 SASEGT. This chain's CDR3 is CASSGYSEADTQYF. The CDR3 region has the DNA TGTGCCAGCAGCGGATATAGCGAAGCAGATACGCAGTATTTT.

The chain has TRBV28 and TRBJ2-7; weak D call: TRBD1 (6 bases). This CDR3 is 14 amino acids long. The V and J ends lost 10 bases and 3 bases respectively, with 19 bases between them. Germline lookup yields CDR1 MDHEN and CDR2 SYDVKM. The CDR3 DNA reads TGTGCCATTACGGACAGCCAGAGGGACTACGAGCAGTACTTC. Translation: CAITDSQRDYEQYF.

CDR3 sequence: CASSLPGTRAFSNQPQHF. CDR3 sequence (DNA): TGTGCCAGCAGTTTGCCCGGGACAAGAGCTTTTAGCAATCAGCCCCAGCATTTT. This sequence joins TRBV28 and TRBJ1-5, with D perhaps TRBD1 (6 bases). The CDR3 is 18 amino acids. The V gene lost 3 bases and the J gene lost 0 bases, with 18 bases spanning the gap. In germline, CDR1 is MDHEN, CDR2 SYDVKM.

V is TRBV7-9 and J is TRBJ1-5, with D hard to call. The V end was cut by 5 bases, the J end by 1 base, with 6 bases between. This CDR3 spans 13 amino acids. CDR1 is SEHNR and CDR2 is FQNEAQ in the germline V gene (reference sequence). CDR3 in DNA: TGTGCCAGCAGCCCTCTGAGCAATCAGCCCCAGCATTTT. Protein: CASSPLSNQPQHF.

This clonotype came up many times. The CDR3 region has the DNA TGCAGCGTTGCCACGGCGCGGGATACCTACGAGCAGTACTTC. As protein: CSVATARDTYEQYF. V gene TRBV29-1 combines with J gene TRBJ2-7; tentative D call: TRBD2 (6 bases). The germline CDR1 and CDR2 sequences are SQVTM and ANQGSEA. The CDR3 covers 14 residues. V lost 4 bases, J lost 2 bases, and 15 bases lay in between.

The V gene is TRBV7-8, the J gene TRBJ2-5; 7 bases map to TRBD2. Germline V lookup: CDR1 SGHVS, CDR2 FQNEAQ. The CDR3 is made up of 17 amino acids. Germline trimming cut 1 base from V and 0 bases from J; bases unmatched to any gene: 8. The CDR3 region has the DNA TGTGCCAGCAGCTTAGGGTATCCTAGCGGAGACCAAGAGACCCAGTACTTC. Its translation is CASSLGYPSGDQETQYF.

This clonotype was detected only a few times. The chain combines TRBV7-3 with TRBJ2-2; D gene ambiguous. Trimming cost V 4 bases and J 5 bases, with 8 bases left between them. CDR1 is SGHTA, CDR2 FQGTGA, per germline. CDR3 size: 13 residues. DNA of the CDR3: TGTGCCAGCAGCTACATCATGACCGGGGAGCTGTTTTTT. This translates into CASSYIMTGELFF.

Here the CDR3 reads CSASNWYNEQFF. CDR3 in DNA: TGCAGTGCTAGCAACTGGTACAATGAGCAGTTCTTC. The chain links TRBV20-1 to TRBJ2-1; D unclear. CDR3 size: 12 residues. Trimming took 3 bases from V and 4 from J, leaving 7 bases between them. Germline V gene data show CDR1 as DFQATT and CDR2 as SNEGSKA (reference sequence).

In this sample, this clonotype turned up a few times. The rearrangement links TRBV27 to TRBJ2-3; D ambiguous. CDR3 size: 12 residues. Germline V gene lookup returns CDR1 MNHEY and CDR2 SMNVEV (reference sequence). V was shortened by 5 bases and J by 6 bases, with 9 bases between the two germline ends. The DNA of the CDR3 is TGTGCCAGCAGTCCTCGGGCGGATACGCAGTATTTT. It translates to CASSPRADTQYF.

The J gene is TRBJ1-1, the V gene TRBV12-3 or TRBV12-4; tentative D call: TRBD1 (5 bases). Trimming removed 5 bases at V and 6 bases at J, with 19 bases between. This CDR3 has 15 residues. The DNA for the CDR3 is TGTGCCAGCAGTGTTGACAGTCCCGGAATGTCTGAAGCTTTCTTT. Protein sequence: CASSVDSPGMSEAFF.

This clonotype occurred a few times. The rearrangement joins TRBV6-1 to TRBJ1-5; D is uncertain. CDR1 and CDR2 from the germline V gene are MNHNS and SASEGT. Trimming stripped 6 bases from V and 3 bases from J, with 6 bases between. The CDR3 has 12 residues. Here the CDR3 DNA reads TGTGCCAGCAGACCCCCCAATCAGCCCCAGCATTTT. Its protein product is CASRPPNQPQHF.

This clonotype showed up many times. This chain uses TRBV20-1 with TRBJ2-1, with TRBD2 matching 9 bases. CDR1 is DFQATT and CDR2 is SNEGSKA in the germline V gene (reference sequence). This CDR3 is built from 16 residues. Unmatched junction bases numbered 8, after V lost 0 bases and J lost 5 bases. CDR3 protein: CSARDSAGGPDNEQFF. The DNA of the CDR3 is TGCAGTGCTAGAGATTCGGCGGGAGGGCCCGACAATGAGCAGTTCTTC.

The V and J genes are TRBV6-4 and TRBJ2-3; D unresolved. Germline CDR1 and CDR2: MRHNA and SNTAGT. This CDR3 has 14 residues. The V and J ends lost 2 bases and 6 bases respectively, with 12 bases between them. The CDR3 sequence is CASSDGQAGDTQYF. DNA for the CDR3: TGTGCCAGCAGTGACGGGCAGGCCGGGGATACGCAGTATTTT.

V gene TRBV11-3 combines with J gene TRBJ2-5; TRBD1 agrees at 7 bases. Germline-derived CDR1 and CDR2 are SGHNT and YENEEA. This CDR3 has 16 residues. Unmatched junction bases numbered 11, after V lost 5 bases and J lost 2 bases. CDR3 protein: CASSPDRVRGQETQYF. The CDR3 region has the DNA TGTGCCAGCAGCCCCGACAGGGTCCGAGGTCAAGAGACCCAGTACTTC.

The genes are TRBV29-1 and TRBJ1-2, with D unclear. V gave up 6 bases and J gave up 1 base, with 9 bases separating them. In germline, CDR1 is SQVTM, CDR2 ANQGSEA. This CDR3 is built from 12 residues. CDR3 sequence: CSVASINYGYTF. CDR3 in DNA: TGCAGCGTGGCATCCATTAACTATGGCTACACCTTC.

This rearrangement joins TRBV9 to TRBJ1-1; D call uncertain. The germline CDR1 and CDR2 sequences are SGDLS and YYNGEE. V lost 0 bases and J lost 0, with 12 bases in between. CDR3 length: 16 amino acids. The CDR3 loop reads CASSVGSSGMNTEAFF. CDR3 bases: TGTGCCAGCAGCGTAGGGTCAAGTGGTATGAACACTGAAGCTTTCTTT. The complete variable domain, with remaining parts taken from reference TRBV9 and TRBJ1-1, reads DSGVTQTPKHLITATGQRVTLRCSPRSGDLSVYWYQQSLDQGLQFLIQYYNGEERAKGNILERFSAQQFPDLHSELNLSSLELGDSALYFCASSVGSSGMNTEAFFGQGTRLTVV.

V usage is TRBV4-1 and J usage is TRBJ2-7; a possible D gene is TRBD2 (6 bases). Deletions cut 0 bases from V and 3 bases from J, with 12 bases between. CDR3 length equals 15 residues. CDR1 and CDR2 (germline): MGHRA, YSYEKL. The CDR3 here is CASSQERTNHYEQYF. The CDR3 DNA reads as TGCGCCAGCAGCCAAGAGCGGACTAATCACTACGAGCAGTACTTC.

The chain is built from TRBV11-3 and TRBJ2-3, with D perhaps matching TRBD1 or TRBD2 (5 bases each). V lost 5 bases, J lost 2 bases, and 14 bases lay in between. This CDR3 region has 15 residues. The germline gives CDR1 SGHNT, CDR2 YENEEA. This CDR3 reads CASSLVGVNTDTQYF. The CDR3 DNA reads as TGTGCCAGCAGCCTAGTGGGGGTCAACACAGATACGCAGTATTTT.

This chain links TRBV6-1 with TRBJ2-3, with a weak D call TRBD2 (7 bases). Germline V gives CDR1 MNHNS, CDR2 SASEGT. With 10 bases removed from V and 2 bases from J, the gap between germline ends came to 13 bases. The CDR3 totals 13 residues. The CDR3 is CAIRGGLTDTQYF. The DNA of the CDR3 is TGTGCCATCAGGGGAGGGCTCACAGATACGCAGTATTTT.

The chain has TRBV4-1 and TRBJ1-1; weak D call: TRBD1 (5 bases). The CDR3 contains 13 residues. The V end lost 1 base, the J end lost 7 bases, and 10 bases lay between the germline ends. The germline gives CDR1 MGHRA, CDR2 YSYEKL. CDR3 region: CASSQVGLDEAFF. In DNA, the CDR3 is TGCGCCAGCAGCCAAGTGGGACTAGATGAAGCTTTCTTT.

This clonotype was counted between two and nine times. The rearrangement links TRBV5-5 to TRBJ2-4; TRBD2 might be the D (7 bases). The CDR3 is made up of 16 amino acids. The V end was cut by 4 bases, the J end by 0 bases, with 14 bases between. Germline V gene sequence: CDR1 SGHKS, CDR2 YYEKEE (reference sequence). In nucleotides, the CDR3 is TGTGCCAGCAGCGTACAGGGAGGGGGAGCCAAAAACATTCAGTACTTC. It yields the protein CASSVQGGGAKNIQYF.

This clonotype appeared a few times. The chain recombines TRBV20-1 with TRBJ2-1; the match to TRBD2 covers 8 bases. This CDR3 contains 13 residues. Germline CDR1 DFQATT, CDR2 SNEGSKA (reference sequence). With 5 bases clipped from V and 7 bases from J, the junction kept 7 bases outside the gene matches. The CDR3 loop is CSAFSGKVNEQFF. CDR3 in DNA: TGCAGTGCTTTTAGCGGGAAGGTTAATGAGCAGTTCTTC.

This clonotype was seen a handful of times. The chain couples TRBV7-8 to TRBJ2-5; D possibly matches TRBD1 or TRBD2 (5 bases each). The V gene lost 2 bases and the J gene lost 8 bases, with 21 bases spanning the gap. The CDR3 is 16 residues long. The germline gives CDR1 SGHVS, CDR2 FQNEAQ. CDR3 region: CASSLKRGPKNGTQYF. CDR3 coding DNA: TGTGCCAGCAGCTTAAAGAGGGGCCCTAAGAACGGTACCCAGTACTTC.

This clonotype was picked up a small number of times. The CDR3 sequence: CASSPQSRLAPQYF. The CDR3 DNA follows: TGTGCCAGCAGTCCCCAGTCCCGACTAGCCCCTCAGTACTTC. The chain links TRBV28 to TRBJ2-4, with 7 nucleotides matching TRBD2. Losses at the gene ends were 5 bases for V and 12 bases for J; bases not matched to a gene: 13. Per germline, CDR1 MDHEN and CDR2 SYDVKM. There are 14 residues in the CDR3. The variable domain in full, completed from reference TRBV28 and TRBJ2-4, reads DVKVTQSSRYLVKRTGEKVFLECVQDMDHENMFWYRQDPGLGLRLIYFSYDVKMKEKGDIPEGYSVSREKKERFSLILESASTNQTSMYLCASSPQSRLAPQYFGAGTRLSVL.

There are a few counts of this clonotype. The rearrangement uses TRBV27 and TRBJ1-5; 7 nucleotides match TRBD1. V lost 5 bases to trimming and J lost 7 bases; unmatched junction nucleotides: 11. Germline V gene data show CDR1 as MNHEY and CDR2 as SMNVEV (reference sequence). CDR3 size: 15 residues. CDR3 in DNA: TGTGCCAGCAGTCAACAGGGGACCGTATACCAGCCCCAGCATTTT. Translated: CASSQQGTVYQPQHF.

This clonotype was counted a few times. CDR3 coding DNA: TGCAGTGCTAGTAGGGATATCAATCAGCCCCAGCATTTT. Translation: CSASRDINQPQHF. The chain recombines TRBV20-1 with TRBJ1-5; D not certain. The length of the CDR3 is 13 residues. V lost 3 bases to trimming and J lost 3 bases, with 9 bases between them. Germline CDR1 and CDR2: DFQATT and SNEGSKA (reference sequence).